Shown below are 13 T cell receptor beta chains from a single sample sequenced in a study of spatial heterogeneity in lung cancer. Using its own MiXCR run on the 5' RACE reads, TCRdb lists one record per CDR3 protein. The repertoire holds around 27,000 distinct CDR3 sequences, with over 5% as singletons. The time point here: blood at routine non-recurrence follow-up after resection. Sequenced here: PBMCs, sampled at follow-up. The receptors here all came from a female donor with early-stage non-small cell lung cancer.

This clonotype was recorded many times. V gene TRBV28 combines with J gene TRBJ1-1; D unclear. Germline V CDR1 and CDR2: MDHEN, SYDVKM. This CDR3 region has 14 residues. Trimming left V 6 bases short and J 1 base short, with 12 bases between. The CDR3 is CASSSLQKNTEAFF. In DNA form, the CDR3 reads TGTGCCAGCAGCTCACTCCAAAAGAACACTGAAGCTTTCTTT.

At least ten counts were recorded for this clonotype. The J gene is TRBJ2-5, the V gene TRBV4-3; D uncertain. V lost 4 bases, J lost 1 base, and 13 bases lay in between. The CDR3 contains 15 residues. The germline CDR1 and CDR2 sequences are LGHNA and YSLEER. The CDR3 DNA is TGCGCCAGCAGCCTTCAAAGGGTCGGCCAAGAGACCCAGTACTTC. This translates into CASSLQRVGQETQYF.

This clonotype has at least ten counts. The CDR3 sequence: CASSQWTGVSNYGYTF. CDR3 nucleotide sequence: TGTGCCAGCAGCCAGTGGACAGGAGTCTCTAACTATGGCTACACCTTC. J is TRBJ1-2 and V is TRBV3-1; 7 bases fit TRBD1. The CDR3 covers 16 residues. The ends lost 3 bases at V and 0 bases at J; junction bases unmatched: 7. CDR1 LGHDT and CDR2 YNNKEL come from the germline V gene (reference sequence).

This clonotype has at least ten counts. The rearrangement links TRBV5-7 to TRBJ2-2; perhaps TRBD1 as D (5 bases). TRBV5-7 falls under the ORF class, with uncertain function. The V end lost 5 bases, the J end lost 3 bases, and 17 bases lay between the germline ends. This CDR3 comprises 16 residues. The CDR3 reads CASRKTGLKDTGELFF. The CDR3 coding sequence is TGTGCCAGCAGGAAAACAGGCTTAAAGGACACCGGGGAGCTGTTTTTT.

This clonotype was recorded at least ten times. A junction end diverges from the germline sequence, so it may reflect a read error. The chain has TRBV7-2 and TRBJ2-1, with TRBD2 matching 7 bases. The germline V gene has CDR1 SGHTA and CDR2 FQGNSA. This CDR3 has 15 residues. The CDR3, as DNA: TGTGCCAGCAGCCTAGCGGCTCTAGCACACAATGAGCAGTTCTTC. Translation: CASSLAALAHNEQFF.

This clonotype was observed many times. The CDR3 reads CASSLGVDTGELFF. Written as DNA, the CDR3 is TGTGCCAGCAGTTTGGGAGTCGACACCGGGGAGCTGTTTTTT. The chain recombines TRBV27 with TRBJ2-2; D may be TRBD2 (5 bases). From germline, CDR1 is MNHEY and CDR2 SMNVEV (reference sequence). The length of the CDR3 is 14 residues. V dropped 3 bases and J dropped 3 bases, with 8 bases sitting between them.

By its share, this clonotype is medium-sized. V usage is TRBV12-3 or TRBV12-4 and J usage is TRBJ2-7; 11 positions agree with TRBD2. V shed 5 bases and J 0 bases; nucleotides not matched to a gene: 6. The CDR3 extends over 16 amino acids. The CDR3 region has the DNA TGTGCCAGCAGTCCGATAGCGGGAGGGGGCTCCTACGAGCAGTACTTC. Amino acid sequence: CASSPIAGGGSYEQYF.

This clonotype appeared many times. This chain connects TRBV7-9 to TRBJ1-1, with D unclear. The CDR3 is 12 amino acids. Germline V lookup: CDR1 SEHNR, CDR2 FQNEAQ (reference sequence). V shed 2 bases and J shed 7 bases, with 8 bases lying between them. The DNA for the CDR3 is TGTGCCAGCAGCTTATCCAGGCTTGAAGCTTTCTTT. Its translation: CASSLSRLEAFF.

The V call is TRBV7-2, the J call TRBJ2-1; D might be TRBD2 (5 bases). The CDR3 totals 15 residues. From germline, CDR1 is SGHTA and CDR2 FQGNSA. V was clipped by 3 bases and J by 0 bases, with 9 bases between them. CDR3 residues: CASSFEGSSYNEQFF. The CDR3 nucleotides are TGTGCCAGCAGCTTCGAGGGCAGCTCCTACAATGAGCAGTTCTTC. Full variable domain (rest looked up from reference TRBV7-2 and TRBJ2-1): GAGVSQSPSNKVTEKGKDVELRCDPISGHTALYWYRQSLGQGLEFLIYFQGNSAPDKSGLPSDRFSAERTGGSVSTLTIQRTQQEDSAVYLCASSFEGSSYNEQFFGPGTRLTVL.

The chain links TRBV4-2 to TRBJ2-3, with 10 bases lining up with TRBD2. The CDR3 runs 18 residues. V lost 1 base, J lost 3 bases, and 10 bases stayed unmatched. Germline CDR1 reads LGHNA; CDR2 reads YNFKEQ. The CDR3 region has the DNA TGTGCCAGCAGCCAAGCGCTAGCGGGAGATTTCAGTACAGATACGCAGTATTTT. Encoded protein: CASSQALAGDFSTDTQYF.

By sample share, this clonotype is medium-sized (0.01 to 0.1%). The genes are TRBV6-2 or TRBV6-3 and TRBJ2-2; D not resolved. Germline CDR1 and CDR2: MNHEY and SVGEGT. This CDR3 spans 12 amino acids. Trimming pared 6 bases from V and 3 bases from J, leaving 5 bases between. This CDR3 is CASSSYTGELFF. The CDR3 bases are TGTGCCAGCAGCTCCTACACCGGGGAGCTGTTTTTT.

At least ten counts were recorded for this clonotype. CDR3 sequence reads: CASSLVEFRGYTF. The CDR3 DNA reads TGTGCCAGCAGCTTAGTAGAGTTTAGAGGCTACACCTTC. The V call is TRBV7-2, the J call TRBJ1-2; D is ambiguous. Germline V gene data show CDR1 as SGHTA and CDR2 as FQGNSA. The CDR3 has 13 amino acids. Trimming removed 1 base from V and 8 bases from J, with 11 bases in between.

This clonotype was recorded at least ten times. CDR3 nucleotide sequence: TGTGCCAGCATCTCCAGGGGGCTCACCGGGGAGCTGTTTTTT. Translated: CASISRGLTGELFF. The V and J genes are TRBV5-5 and TRBJ2-2, with 8 bases identical to TRBD1. V lost 6 bases to trimming and J lost 4 bases; unmatched junction nucleotides: 5. The CDR3 consists of 14 residues. CDR1 and CDR2 from the germline V gene are SGHKS and YYEKEE (reference sequence).